This T cell receptor beta chain was sequenced for a study of identical twins (dated by TCRdb to the mid-2010s). Background on the whole study: To test whether fetal clonotypes persist, the study used deep sequencing on TCR alpha and beta repertoires from monozygotic twins, unrelated adults of various ages, and cord blood. Replicate twin experiments were performed at different times using different library preparation protocols to rule out contamination. Broader findings and caveats from the paper: Fewer insertions were carried by abundant cord blood beta clonotypes; a weaker similar trend was observed in young adult naive repertoires, while no such trend was observed in memory repertoires. Recombination models systematically underestimated out-of-frame TCR alpha sharing in monozygotic twins but agreed with sharing between unrelated individuals. Conclusions relied on cross-sectional statistical analysis, since the same donors could not be followed over many years. The excess sharing between twins in beta out-of-frame sequences was weaker because fewer shared sequences reduced the signal-to-noise ratio. Compared with coincidental sharing between unrelated individuals, out-of-frame TCR alpha sequences shared between twins showed an excess of sequences with low generation probability. Zero-insertion analyses could be partly confounded by invariant T cells such as MAIT and iNKT, although diverse VJ usage argued against such confounding for most clonotypes.

The germline V gene supplies CDR1 SGHRS and CDR2 YFSETQ. Trimming leaves V shorter by 7 bases and J shorter by 10 bases, with the junction holding 9 bases beyond the gene matches. The CDR3 runs 14 residues from the cysteine to the phenylalanine. Just CDR3 DNA is preserved here, 42 bases in frame from base 1. Only healthy Caucasian donors were included. The twin cohort consisted of three pairs of female monozygotic twins, all aged about 18 to 29 years. RNA for TCR libraries was isolated from peripheral blood mononuclear cells. This clonotype showed up many times. It lacks a known antigen. No base quality information exists; no much larger clone differs at one position. The method was 5' RACE. TCRdb lists the instrument as Illumina HiSeq 2000. A universal primer binding site was added through template switching, and the final cDNA carried a unique molecular identifier so that TCR cDNA molecules could be counted accurately. First-strand cDNA for TCR alpha and beta chains was synthesized from specific primers in the conserved constant-segment region. To control for contamination, every cDNA library was double barcoded, receiving both a SMART-Mk sample barcode and Illumina barcodes. Two successive PCR steps introduced TruSeq adapter sequences along with Illumina sample barcodes. The Illumina HiSeq platform was used with custom primers to sequence TCR alpha and beta cDNA libraries. On the study's bioinformatics: MiGEC processed the raw reads to extract unique molecular identifiers, while MiXCR was used to determine the CDR3 positions. Recombination models were inferred per individual with the repgenHMM and IGoR tools using an EM algorithm. The tcR package in R was used for shared clonotype analysis, with sharing normalized by the product of cloneset sizes. To study raw recombination without the effects of thymic and clonal selection, out-of-frame nonproductive sequences were analyzed. TCRdb cleaned the public reads at Q25 with fastp, built clones with MiXCR and kept in-frame beta chains. When rows share a CDR3 protein, they turn into one entry using the most common DNA and genes. V and J calls and clone size were set by TCRdb, not the authors. For this sample the table gives 570,000 or so distinct CDR3 sequences, of which 9.5% to 10% were detected only once. Together, the top ten hold around 3.1% of the sample.

The same data also went into a second study, on yellow fever vaccine responses in identical twins. According to the second study: The T cell response to vaccination in identical twins was reported by the authors to appear partly convergent and partly personalized. In the study, vaccine-responding T cell clones were precisely tracked in identical twins.

The chain uses TRBV5-1 and TRBJ1-6; TRBD1 fits 9 bases in the junction. The sequenced sample consisted of PBMCs. The receptor was derived from a young woman in good health. The nucleotide sequence reads as follows: TGCGCCAGCGTCCAGGACAGGGGCGGCTCACCCCTCCACTTT. Its protein product is CASVQDRGGSPLHF.